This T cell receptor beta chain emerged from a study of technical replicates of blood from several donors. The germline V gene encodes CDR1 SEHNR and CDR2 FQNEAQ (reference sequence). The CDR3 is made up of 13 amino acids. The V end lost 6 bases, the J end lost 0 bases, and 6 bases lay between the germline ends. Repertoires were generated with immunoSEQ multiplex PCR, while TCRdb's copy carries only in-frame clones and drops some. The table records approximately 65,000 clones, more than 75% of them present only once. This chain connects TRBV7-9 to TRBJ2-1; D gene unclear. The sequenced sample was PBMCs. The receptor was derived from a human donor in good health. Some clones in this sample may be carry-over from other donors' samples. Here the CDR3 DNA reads TGTGCCAGCAGAAGGAGCTCCTACAATGAGCAGTTCTTC. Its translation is CASRRSSYNEQFF. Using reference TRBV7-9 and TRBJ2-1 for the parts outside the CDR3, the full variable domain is DTGVSQNPRHKITKRGQNVTFRCDPISEHNRLYWYRQTLGQGPEFLTYFQNEAQLEKSRLLSDRFSAERPKGSFSTLEIQRTEQGDSAMYLCASRRSSYNEQFFGPGTRLTVL.